This record covers a single T cell receptor beta chain. In the source study's methods: Reference gene primer amplification in the assay estimated nucleated cell counts. Libraries were prepared by immunoSEQ multiplex PCR; TCRdb keeps only in-frame clonotypes and omits some of them. From that table come the V and J calls and clone size; the DNA was used to work out D and trimming. The sample contains 200,000 to 250,000 clones, about 88% of which appear only once. The cohort comprised adults aged about 18 to 100 years residing in about two dozen US areas. Membership in each cohort depended on participant-reported clinical history. The data are from a study of blood T cell repertoires in COVID-19. Study context: The analysed material was cDNA or gDNA that came from T cells, B-cell-depleted T cells, or PBMCs.

V lost 3 bases, J lost 7 bases, and 13 bases lay in between. The CDR3 consists of 12 residues. Per germline, CDR1 SQVTM and CDR2 ANQGSEA. The receptor was isolated from a woman aged 30 to 39 who had recovered from COVID-19. Sequencing input: PBMCs or T cells enriched from blood (not recorded which). V usage is TRBV29-1 and J usage is TRBJ2-7; TRBD1 is a possible D gene (5 bases). CDR3 in amino acids: CSVEPTAREQYF. Here the CDR3 DNA reads TGCAGCGTTGAGCCGACAGCGCGGGAGCAGTACTTC.